The T cell receptor (beta chain) under discussion was sequenced for a study of blood T cell repertoires in COVID-19. Study summary: Some COVID-19 samples were acute and others convalescent; all came from the United States, Italy and Spain. PBMCs, B-cell-depleted T cells, or T cells were the source of the cDNA or gDNA that made up the material.

Germline-derived CDR1 and CDR2 are SNHLY and FYNNEI. V lost 5 bases and J lost 2, with 9 bases in between. CDR3 length: 13 residues. The repertoire was sequenced with immunoSEQ multiplex PCR; TCRdb's copy has only in-frame clones and lacks some. The sample has 60,000 or so clones, 75% to 90% seen once; the top ten hold 15%. The TCR originated in an elderly man with acute or convalescent COVID-19. This chain links TRBV2 with TRBJ1-1, with D possibly being TRBD1 (5 bases). Material for sequencing was peripheral blood. The DNA of the CDR3 is TGTGCCAGCAGTTTTGACAGTAACACTGAAGCTTTCTTT. Residues: CASSFDSNTEAFF.